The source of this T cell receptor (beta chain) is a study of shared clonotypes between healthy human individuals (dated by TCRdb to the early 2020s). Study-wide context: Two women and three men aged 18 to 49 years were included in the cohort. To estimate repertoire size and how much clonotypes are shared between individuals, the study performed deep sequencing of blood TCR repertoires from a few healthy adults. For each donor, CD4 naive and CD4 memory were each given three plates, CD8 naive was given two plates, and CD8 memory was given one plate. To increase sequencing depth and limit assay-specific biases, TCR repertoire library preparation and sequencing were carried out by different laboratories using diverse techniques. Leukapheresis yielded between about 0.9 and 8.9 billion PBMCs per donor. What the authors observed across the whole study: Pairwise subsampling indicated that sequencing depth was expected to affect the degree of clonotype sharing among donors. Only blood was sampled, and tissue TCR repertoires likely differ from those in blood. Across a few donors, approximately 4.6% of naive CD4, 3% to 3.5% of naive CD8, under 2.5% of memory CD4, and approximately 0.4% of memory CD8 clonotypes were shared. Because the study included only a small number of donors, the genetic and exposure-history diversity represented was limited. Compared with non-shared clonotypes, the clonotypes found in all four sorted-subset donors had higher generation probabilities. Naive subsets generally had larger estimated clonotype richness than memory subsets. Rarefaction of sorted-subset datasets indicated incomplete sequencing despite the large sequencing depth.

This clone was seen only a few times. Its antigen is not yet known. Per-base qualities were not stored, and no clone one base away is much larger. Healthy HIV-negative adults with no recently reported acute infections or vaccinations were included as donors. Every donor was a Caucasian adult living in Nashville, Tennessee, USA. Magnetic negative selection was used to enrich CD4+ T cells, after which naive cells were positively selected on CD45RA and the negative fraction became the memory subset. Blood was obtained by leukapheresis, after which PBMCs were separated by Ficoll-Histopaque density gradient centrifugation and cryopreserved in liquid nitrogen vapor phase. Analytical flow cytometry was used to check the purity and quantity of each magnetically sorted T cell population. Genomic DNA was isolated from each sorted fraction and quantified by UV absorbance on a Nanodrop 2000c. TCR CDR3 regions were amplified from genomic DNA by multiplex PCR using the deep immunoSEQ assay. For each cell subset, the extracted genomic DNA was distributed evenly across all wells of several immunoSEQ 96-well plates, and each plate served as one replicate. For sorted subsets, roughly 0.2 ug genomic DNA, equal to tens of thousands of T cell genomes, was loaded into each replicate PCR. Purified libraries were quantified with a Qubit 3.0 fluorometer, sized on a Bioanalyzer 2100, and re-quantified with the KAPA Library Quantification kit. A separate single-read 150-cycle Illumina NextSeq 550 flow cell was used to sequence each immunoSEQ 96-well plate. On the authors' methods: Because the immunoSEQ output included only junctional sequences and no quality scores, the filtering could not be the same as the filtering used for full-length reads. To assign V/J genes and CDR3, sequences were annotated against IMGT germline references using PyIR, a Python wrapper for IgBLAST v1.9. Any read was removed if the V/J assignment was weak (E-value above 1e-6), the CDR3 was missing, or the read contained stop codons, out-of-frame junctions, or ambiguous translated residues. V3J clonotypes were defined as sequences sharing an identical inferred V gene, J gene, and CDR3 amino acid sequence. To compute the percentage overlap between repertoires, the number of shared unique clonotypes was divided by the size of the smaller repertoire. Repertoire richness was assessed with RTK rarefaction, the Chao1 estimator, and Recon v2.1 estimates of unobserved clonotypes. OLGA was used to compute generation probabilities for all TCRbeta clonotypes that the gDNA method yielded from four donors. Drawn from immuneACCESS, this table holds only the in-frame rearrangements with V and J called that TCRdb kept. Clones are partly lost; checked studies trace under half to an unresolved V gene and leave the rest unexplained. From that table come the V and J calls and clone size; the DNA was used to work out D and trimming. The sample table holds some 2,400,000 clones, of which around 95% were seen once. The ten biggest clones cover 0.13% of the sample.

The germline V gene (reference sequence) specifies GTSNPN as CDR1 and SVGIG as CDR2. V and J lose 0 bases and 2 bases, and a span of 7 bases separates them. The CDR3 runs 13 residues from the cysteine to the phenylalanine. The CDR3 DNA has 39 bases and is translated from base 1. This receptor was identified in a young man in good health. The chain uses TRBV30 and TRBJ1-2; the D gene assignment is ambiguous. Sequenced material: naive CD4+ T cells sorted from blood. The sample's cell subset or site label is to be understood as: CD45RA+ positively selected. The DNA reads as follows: TGTGCCTGGAGTGTGTCCAAGAACTATGGCTACACCTTC. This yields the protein CAWSVSKNYGYTF.